These 18 T cell receptor beta chains were sequenced from one sample in a study of post-analysis software for immune sequencing data. Study-wide findings and caveats: Among 4 or 5 TRBV segments more frequent in patients than controls were TRBV5-6, TRBV5-1 and TRBV20-1.

Prepared libraries of TCR beta cDNA carried unique molecular identifiers. TCRdb re-called the PCR reads with MiXCR, one entry per CDR3 protein. The sample holds about 540,000 distinct CDR3 sequences; under 40% are singletons and the top ten take about 6%. These receptors' antigens are unknown. Sequenced material: blood. These receptors all stem from a girl between 2 and 17 years old with multiple sclerosis.

This clonotype has more than one count but fewer than ten. The gene calls are TRBV7-9 and TRBJ1-2, with D possibly matching TRBD1 (6 bases). The CDR3 sequence is 16 residues long. Germline V gene sequence: CDR1 SEHNR, CDR2 FQNEAQ (reference sequence). Trimming removed 1 base from V and 8 bases from J, with 20 bases in between. CDR3 sequence: CASSLEGGRTGSGYTF. In DNA form, the CDR3 reads TGTGCCAGCAGCTTAGAAGGGGGTAGAACAGGATCCGGCTACACCTTC.

This clonotype showed up just a few times. V is TRBV5-8 and J is TRBJ2-7; the match to TRBD1 covers 8 bases. The CDR3 totals 16 residues. V trimming: 0 bases; J trimming: 4 bases; junction bases outside the gene matches: 9. Germline V gene lookup returns CDR1 SGHTS and CDR2 YDEGEE. CDR3 DNA: TGTGCCAGCAGCTTGGCATACGGCCACAGGGGGTACGAGCAGTACTTC. It yields the protein CASSLAYGHRGYEQYF.

The chain carries TRBV12-3 or TRBV12-4 and TRBJ2-1; the match to TRBD2 covers 10 bases. The ends lost 1 base at V and 0 bases at J; junction bases unmatched: 0. This CDR3 spans 16 amino acids. The CDR3 is CASSLVAGGSYNEQFF. The CDR3 region has the DNA TGTGCCAGCAGTTTAGTAGCGGGGGGCTCCTACAATGAGCAGTTCTTC.

V gene TRBV18 combines with J gene TRBJ2-3; D call uncertain. Per germline, CDR1 KGHSH and CDR2 LQKENI. The V gene lost 2 bases and the J gene lost 0 bases, with 12 bases spanning the gap. This CDR3 is 16 amino acids long. The CDR3 region has the DNA TGTGCCAGCTCACCATTGGGAACCTCTAGCACAGATACGCAGTATTTT. This encodes CASSPLGTSSTDTQYF.

Note on this clonotype: This could be a read error, since a much larger clone is one nucleotide away. V and J are TRBV10-3 and TRBJ2-1, with TRBD1 identical over 8 bases. Losses at the gene ends were 3 bases for V and 2 bases for J; bases not matched to a gene: 3. This CDR3 is 15 amino acids long. Germline assignment: CDR1 ENHRY and CDR2 SYGVKD. The CDR3 nucleotides read TGTGCCATCAGTGATAGGACAGGGCCCTACAATGAGCAGTTCTTC. Translation: CAISDRTGPYNEQFF.

This clonotype has just a few counts. The rearrangement joins TRBV7-9 to TRBJ1-4; D might be TRBD1 (6 bases). Germline assignment: CDR1 SEHNR and CDR2 FQNEAQ (reference sequence). The ends were cut back, 4 bases at V and 4 bases at J, with 16 bases in the middle. The CDR3 consists of 16 residues. The CDR3 region has the DNA TGTGCCAGCAGCTCCACCAGGGGAACCTATAATGAAAAACTGTTTTTT. Translated, it gives CASSSTRGTYNEKLFF.

The V call is TRBV5-1, the J call TRBJ2-1; D remains ambiguous. Germline V CDR1 and CDR2: SGHRS, YFSETQ. V lost 1 base and J lost 0, with 20 bases in between. CDR3 length: 19 residues. The CDR3 coding sequence is TGCGCCAGCAGCTTGCCGAAACACCGGACCGATAGCTCCTACAATGAGCAGTTCTTC. Translating gives CASSLPKHRTDSSYNEQFF. Combining the CDR3 with reference TRBV5-1 and TRBJ2-1 gives the whole variable domain KAGVTQTPRYLIKTRGQQVTLSCSPISGHRSVSWYQQTPGQGLQFLFEYFSETQRNKGNFPGRFSGRQFSNSRSEMNVSTLELGDSALYLCASSLPKHRTDSSYNEQFFGPGTRLTVL.

This clonotype was picked up a small number of times. The rearrangement links TRBV20-1 to TRBJ1-5; D might be TRBD1 (5 bases). Trimming pared 6 bases from V and 5 bases from J, leaving 14 bases between. This CDR3 is built from 13 residues. Germline-derived CDR1 and CDR2 are DFQATT and SNEGSKA (reference sequence). The CDR3: CSALHRGDQPQHF. In nucleotides, the CDR3 is TGCAGTGCCCTGCACAGAGGGGATCAGCCCCAGCATTTT.

The chain employs TRBV10-3 and TRBJ2-1; 9 positions agree with TRBD2. Germline V gives CDR1 ENHRY, CDR2 SYGVKD. Trimming took 7 bases from V and 3 from J; bases not matched to a gene: 7. This CDR3 spans 15 amino acids. The CDR3 DNA reads TGTGCCATCAAATCTGCGGGGGGGAGCTACAATGAGCAGTTCTTC. Its protein is CAIKSAGGSYNEQFF.

CDR3 coding DNA: TGCAGTGCTAGAGTTAGCGGGGGGGCCAGGGTGAACGAGCAGTACTTC. As protein: CSARVSGGARVNEQYF. The rearrangement uses TRBV20-1 and TRBJ2-7; 11 nucleotides agree with TRBD2. V was clipped by 1 base and J by 5 bases; unmatched bases: 10. The CDR3 is made up of 16 amino acids. Germline loops: CDR1 DFQATT, CDR2 SNEGSKA (reference sequence).

V is TRBV5-5 and J is TRBJ2-2, with 10 bases that match TRBD2. The junction had 3 bases not matched to a gene; V was cut back by 4 bases and J by 0 bases. The CDR3 is 16 residues long. The germline V gene has CDR1 SGHKS and CDR2 YYEKEE (reference sequence). The CDR3 is CASSLGLAANTGELFF. In nucleotides, the CDR3 is TGTGCCAGCAGCCTCGGACTAGCGGCGAACACCGGGGAGCTGTTTTTT.

The genes are TRBV7-9 and TRBJ2-1; 11 bases are a match to TRBD2. With the DNA end fitting TRBJ2-7 better, the J assignment may be wrong. This CDR3 spans 16 amino acids. Per germline, CDR1 SEHNR and CDR2 FQNEAQ (reference sequence). This chain's CDR3 is CASSQVAGGSYNEQYF. DNA for the CDR3: TGTGCCAGCAGCCAAGTAGCGGGGGGGTCCTACAATGAGCAGTACTTC.

Only a few counts were recorded for this clonotype. This sequence joins TRBV6-1 and TRBJ2-5; maybe TRBD1 (7 bases). The CDR3 sequence is 15 residues long. Germline loops: CDR1 MNHNS, CDR2 SASEGT. The V end was cut by 11 bases, the J end by 3 bases, with 22 bases between. CDR3: CAGRRDNRGEETQYF. In DNA, the CDR3 is TGTGCCGGTAGGCGGGATAACAGGGGAGAAGAGACCCAGTACTTC.

CDR3 amino acids: CASGSPTGGLYGYTF. CDR3 coding DNA: TGTGCTAGTGGTTCCCCGACGGGGGGCCTCTATGGCTACACCTTC. The genes are TRBV12-5 and TRBJ1-2, with D perhaps matching TRBD1 (6 bases). Germline V gene sequence: CDR1 LGHNT, CDR2 FRNRAP. Trimming removed 4 bases at V and 4 bases at J, with 16 bases between. The length of the CDR3 is 15 residues.

The chain uses TRBV6-2 or TRBV6-3 and TRBJ2-7; a possible D gene is TRBD1 (6 bases). Germline assignment: CDR1 MNHEY and CDR2 SVGEGT. Deletions cut 6 bases from V and 2 bases from J, with 20 bases between. This CDR3 is built from 16 residues. In nucleotides, the CDR3 is TGTGCCAGCAGGACCGAGGGACAATCGACACCCTACGAGCAGTACTTC. Translated, it gives CASRTEGQSTPYEQYF.

This clonotype showed up just a few times. Written as DNA, the CDR3 is TGCGCCAGCAGCTTGGCCAGGGACACCAACTATGGCTACACCTTC. It yields the protein CASSLARDTNYGYTF. The chain has TRBV5-1 and TRBJ1-2, with D perhaps TRBD1 (6 bases). CDR3 length equals 15 residues. Germline-derived CDR1 and CDR2 are SGHRS and YFSETQ. V shed 0 bases and J shed 2 bases, with 11 bases lying between them. Full variable domain (remainder filled in from reference TRBV5-1 and TRBJ1-2): KAGVTQTPRYLIKTRGQQVTLSCSPISGHRSVSWYQQTPGQGLQFLFEYFSETQRNKGNFPGRFSGRQFSNSRSEMNVSTLELGDSALYLCASSLARDTNYGYTFGSGTRLTVV.

The V gene is TRBV7-9, the J gene TRBJ2-5, with TRBD1 matching over 8 bases. The V segment lost 2 bases and the J segment 3 bases; nucleotides outside the gene matches: 8. CDR1 is SEHNR and CDR2 is FQNEAQ in the germline V gene (reference sequence). The CDR3 runs to 16 residues. The CDR3 DNA reads TGTGCCAGCAGCTTACCAGGGGGCAGGGTGGAAGAGACCCAGTACTTC. Protein product: CASSLPGGRVEETQYF.

CDR3 protein: CSVTGTINYGYTF. The CDR3 DNA reads TGCAGCGTCACAGGGACCATTAACTATGGCTACACCTTC. The chain uses TRBV29-1 and TRBJ1-2; the D gene is possibly TRBD1 (6 bases). CDR1 and CDR2 (germline): SQVTM, ANQGSEA. V lost 6 bases to trimming and J lost 1 base, with 12 bases between them. This CDR3 comprises 13 residues.